The entry below gives a single T cell receptor beta chain sequence along with its context. What it binds is unknown. This CDR3 contains 15 residues. Deletions cut 5 bases from V and 2 bases from J, with 15 bases between. Germline V gene lookup returns CDR1 LNHDA and CDR2 SQIVND (reference sequence). The PCR contained 60 Vbeta and 13 Jbeta primers. The assay was immunoSEQ multiplex PCR, and TCRdb's table has in-frame clones only and misses some. Of some 120,000 clones in the sample, under 90% were seen once. The sample is drawn from a study of cytomegalovirus exposure and HLA in healthy donors. Broader study findings: According to the study, about 180 TCR beta chains were cytomegalovirus-associated. What a later analysis showed was that several of the most significant clusters appeared linked to common viral pathogens. In a later analysis, an Asian-associated ancestry cluster reportedly showed fewer N-insertions than the roughly 650-donor mean.

The sequence derives from a woman in her 30s in good health and CMV-seronegative. Sequenced material: PBMCs. The V gene is TRBV19, the J gene TRBJ1-2; TRBD1 is a possible D gene (5 bases). The CDR3 protein is CASSLRPTANYGYTF. In DNA form, the CDR3 reads TGTGCCAGTAGTCTCAGACCGACAGCCAACTATGGCTACACCTTC.